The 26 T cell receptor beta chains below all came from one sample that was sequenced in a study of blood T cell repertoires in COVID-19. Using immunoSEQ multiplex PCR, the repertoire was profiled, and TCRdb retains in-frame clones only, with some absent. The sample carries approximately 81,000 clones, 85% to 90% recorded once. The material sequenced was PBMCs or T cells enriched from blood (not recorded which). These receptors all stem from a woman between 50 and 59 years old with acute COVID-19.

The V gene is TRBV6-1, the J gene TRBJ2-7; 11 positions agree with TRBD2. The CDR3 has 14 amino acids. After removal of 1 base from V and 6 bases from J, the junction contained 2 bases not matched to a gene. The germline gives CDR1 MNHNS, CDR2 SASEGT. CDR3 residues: CASSEGLAGGEQYF. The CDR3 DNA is TGTGCCAGCAGTGAAGGGCTAGCGGGAGGCGAGCAGTACTTC.

The CDR3 DNA reads TGTGCCAGCTCACCATTTGGCGGGAGGGCCCAAGAGACCCAGTACTTC. Translated, it gives CASSPFGGRAQETQYF. The chain employs TRBV18 and TRBJ2-5; 9 nucleotides agree with TRBD2. CDR1 and CDR2 (germline): KGHSH, LQKENI. This CDR3 is built from 16 residues. The J segment lost 1 base and the V segment lost 2 bases, leaving 5 bases of the junction unmatched.

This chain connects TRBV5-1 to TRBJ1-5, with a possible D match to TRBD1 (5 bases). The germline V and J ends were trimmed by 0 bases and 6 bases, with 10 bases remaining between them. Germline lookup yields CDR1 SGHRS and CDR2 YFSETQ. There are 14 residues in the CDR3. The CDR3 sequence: CASSLGSGGQPQHF. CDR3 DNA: TGCGCCAGCAGCTTGGGTAGCGGGGGTCAGCCCCAGCATTTT.

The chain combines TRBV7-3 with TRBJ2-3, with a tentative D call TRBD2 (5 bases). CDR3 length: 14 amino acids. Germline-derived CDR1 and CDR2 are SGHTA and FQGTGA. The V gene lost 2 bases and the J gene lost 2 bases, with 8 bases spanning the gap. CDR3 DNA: TGTGCCAGCAGCTTAGGCGGGTACACAGATACGCAGTATTTT. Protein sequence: CASSLGGYTDTQYF.

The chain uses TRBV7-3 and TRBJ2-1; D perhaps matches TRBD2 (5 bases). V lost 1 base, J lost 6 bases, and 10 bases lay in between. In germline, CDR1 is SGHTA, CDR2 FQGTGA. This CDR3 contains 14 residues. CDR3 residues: CASSLISVGNEQFF. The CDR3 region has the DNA TGTGCCAGCAGCTTAATTAGCGTCGGCAATGAGCAGTTCTTC.

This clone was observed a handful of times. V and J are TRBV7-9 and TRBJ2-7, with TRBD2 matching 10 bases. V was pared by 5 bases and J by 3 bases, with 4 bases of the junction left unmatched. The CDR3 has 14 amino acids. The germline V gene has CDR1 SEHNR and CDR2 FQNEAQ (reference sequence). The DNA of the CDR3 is TGTGCCAGCAGCCTCGGACTAGCGGACTACGAGCAGTACTTC. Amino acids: CASSLGLADYEQYF.

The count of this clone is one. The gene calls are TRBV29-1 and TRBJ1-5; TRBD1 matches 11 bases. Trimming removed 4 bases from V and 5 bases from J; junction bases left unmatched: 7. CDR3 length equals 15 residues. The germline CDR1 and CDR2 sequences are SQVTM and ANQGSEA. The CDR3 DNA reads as TGCAGCGTTGCCACCGGACAGGGGGCCCATCAGCCCCAGCATTTT. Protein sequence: CSVATGQGAHQPQHF.

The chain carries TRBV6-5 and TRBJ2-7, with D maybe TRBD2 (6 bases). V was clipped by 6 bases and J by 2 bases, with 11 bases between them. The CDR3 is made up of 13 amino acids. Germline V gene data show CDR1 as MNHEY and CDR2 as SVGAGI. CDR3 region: CASSLGLAYEQYF. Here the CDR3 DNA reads TGTGCCAGCAGCCTGGGACTCGCCTACGAGCAGTACTTC.

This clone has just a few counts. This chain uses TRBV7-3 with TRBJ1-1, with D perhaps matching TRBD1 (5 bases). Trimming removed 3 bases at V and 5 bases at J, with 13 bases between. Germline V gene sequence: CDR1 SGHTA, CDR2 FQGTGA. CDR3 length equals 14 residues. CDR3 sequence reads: CASSFLGRGTEAFF. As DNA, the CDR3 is TGTGCCAGCAGCTTCCTGGGCCGGGGGACTGAAGCTTTCTTT.

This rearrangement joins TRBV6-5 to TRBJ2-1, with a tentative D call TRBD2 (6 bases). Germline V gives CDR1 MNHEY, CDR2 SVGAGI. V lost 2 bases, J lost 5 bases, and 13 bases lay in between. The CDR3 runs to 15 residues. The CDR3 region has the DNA TGTGCCAGCAGTTACGGGAGACTAGGAAACAATGAGCAGTTCTTC. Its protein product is CASSYGRLGNNEQFF.

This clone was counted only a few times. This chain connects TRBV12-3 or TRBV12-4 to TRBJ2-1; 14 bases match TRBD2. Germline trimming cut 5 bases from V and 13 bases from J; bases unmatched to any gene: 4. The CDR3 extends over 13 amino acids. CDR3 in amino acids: CASSPGTSGRQFF. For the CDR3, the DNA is TGTGCCAGCAGTCCCGGGACTAGCGGGAGACAGTTCTTC.

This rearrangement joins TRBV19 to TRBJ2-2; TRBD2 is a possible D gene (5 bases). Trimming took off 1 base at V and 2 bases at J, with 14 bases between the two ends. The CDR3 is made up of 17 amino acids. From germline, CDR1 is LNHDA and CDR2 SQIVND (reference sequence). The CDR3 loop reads CASSIGGALGNTGELFF. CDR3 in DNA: TGTGCCAGTAGTATAGGGGGAGCGTTGGGAAACACCGGGGAGCTGTTTTTT.

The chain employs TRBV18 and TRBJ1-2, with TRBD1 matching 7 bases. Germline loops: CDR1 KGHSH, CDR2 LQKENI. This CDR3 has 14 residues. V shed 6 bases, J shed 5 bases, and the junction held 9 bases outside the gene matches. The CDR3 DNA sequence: TGTGCCAGCTCTCCGACAGGGTTTGATTATGGCTACACCTTC. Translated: CASSPTGFDYGYTF.

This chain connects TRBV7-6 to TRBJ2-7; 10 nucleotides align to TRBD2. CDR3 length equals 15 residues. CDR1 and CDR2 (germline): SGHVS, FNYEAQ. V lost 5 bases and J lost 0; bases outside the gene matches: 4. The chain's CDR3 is CASSPRTSGSYEQYF. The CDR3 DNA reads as TGTGCCAGCAGCCCCCGGACTAGCGGCTCCTACGAGCAGTACTTC. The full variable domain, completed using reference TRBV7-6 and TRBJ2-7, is GAGVSQSPRYKVTKRGQDVALRCDPISGHVSLYWYRQALGQGPEFLTYFNYEAQQDKSGLPNDRFSAERPEGSISTLTIQRTEQRDSAMYRCASSPRTSGSYEQYFGPGTRLTVT.

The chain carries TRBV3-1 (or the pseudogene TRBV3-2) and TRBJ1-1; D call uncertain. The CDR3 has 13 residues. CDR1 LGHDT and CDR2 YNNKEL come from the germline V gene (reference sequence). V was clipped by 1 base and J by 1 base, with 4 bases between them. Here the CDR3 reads CASSQGQNTEAFF. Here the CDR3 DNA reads TGTGCCAGCAGCCAAGGACAGAACACTGAAGCTTTCTTT.

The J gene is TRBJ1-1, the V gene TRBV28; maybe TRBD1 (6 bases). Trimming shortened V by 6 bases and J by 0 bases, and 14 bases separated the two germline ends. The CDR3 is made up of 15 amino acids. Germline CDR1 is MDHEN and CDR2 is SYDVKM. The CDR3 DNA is TGTGCCAGCAGGGACAGAGGGGCGTTGAACACTGAAGCTTTCTTT. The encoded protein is CASRDRGALNTEAFF.

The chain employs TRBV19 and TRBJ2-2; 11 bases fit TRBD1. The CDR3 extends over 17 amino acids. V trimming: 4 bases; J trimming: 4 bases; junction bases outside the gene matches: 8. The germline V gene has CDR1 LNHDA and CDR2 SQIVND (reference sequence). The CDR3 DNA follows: TGTGCCAGTAGTACCCGGACAGGGGGCAGGGGCACCGGGGAGCTGTTTTTT. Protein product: CASSTRTGGRGTGELFF.

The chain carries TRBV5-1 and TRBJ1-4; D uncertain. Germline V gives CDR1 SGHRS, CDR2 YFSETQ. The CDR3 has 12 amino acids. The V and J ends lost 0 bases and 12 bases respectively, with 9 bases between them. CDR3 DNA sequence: TGCGCCAGCAGCTTGGCGGGGATAGAACTGTTTTTT. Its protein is CASSLAGIELFF.

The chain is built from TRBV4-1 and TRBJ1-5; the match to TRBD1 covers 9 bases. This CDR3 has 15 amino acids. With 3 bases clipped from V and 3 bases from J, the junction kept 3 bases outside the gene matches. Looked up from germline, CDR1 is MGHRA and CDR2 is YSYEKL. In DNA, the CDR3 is TGCGCCAGCAGCCAGGACAGGGGAAACAATCAGCCCCAGCATTTT. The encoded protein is CASSQDRGNNQPQHF.

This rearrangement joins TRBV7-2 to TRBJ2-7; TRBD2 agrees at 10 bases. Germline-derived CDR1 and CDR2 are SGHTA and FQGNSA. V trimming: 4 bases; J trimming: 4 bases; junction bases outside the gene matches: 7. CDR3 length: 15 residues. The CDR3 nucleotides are TGTGCCAGCAGCTCACGAGCGGGAGGGGGGTACGAGCAGTACTTC. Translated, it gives CASSSRAGGGYEQYF. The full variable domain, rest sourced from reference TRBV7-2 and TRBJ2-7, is GAGVSQSPSNKVTEKGKDVELRCDPISGHTALYWYRQSLGQGLEFLIYFQGNSAPDKSGLPSDRFSAERTGGSVSTLTIQRTQQEDSAVYLCASSSRAGGGYEQYFGPGTRLTVT.

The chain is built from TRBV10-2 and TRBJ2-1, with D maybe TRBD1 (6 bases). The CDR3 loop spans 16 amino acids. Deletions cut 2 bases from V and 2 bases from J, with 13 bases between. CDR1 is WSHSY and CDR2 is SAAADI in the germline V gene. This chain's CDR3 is CASSEGQGSTYNEQFF. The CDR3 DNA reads TGCGCCAGCAGTGAGGGTCAGGGGTCGACCTACAATGAGCAGTTCTTC.

CDR3 in amino acids: CASRWTDNSPLHF. CDR3 in DNA: TGTGCCAGCAGGTGGACAGATAATTCACCCCTCCACTTT. This chain links TRBV12-3 or TRBV12-4 with TRBJ1-6, with D perhaps matching TRBD1 (6 bases). Trimming took 6 bases from V and 5 from J, leaving 8 bases between them. The CDR3 is 13 residues long.

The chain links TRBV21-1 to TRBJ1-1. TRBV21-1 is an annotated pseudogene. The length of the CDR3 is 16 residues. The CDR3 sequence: CASSKGRGAADTEAFF. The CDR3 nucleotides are TGTGCCAGCAGCAAAGGTCGCGGGGCTGCGGACACTGAAGCTTTCTTT.

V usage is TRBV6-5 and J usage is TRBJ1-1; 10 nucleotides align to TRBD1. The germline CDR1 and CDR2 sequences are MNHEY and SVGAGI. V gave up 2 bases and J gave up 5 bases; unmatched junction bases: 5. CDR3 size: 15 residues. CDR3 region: CASSYATGGSTEAFF. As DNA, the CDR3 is TGTGCCAGCAGTTACGCGACAGGGGGCAGTACTGAAGCTTTCTTT.

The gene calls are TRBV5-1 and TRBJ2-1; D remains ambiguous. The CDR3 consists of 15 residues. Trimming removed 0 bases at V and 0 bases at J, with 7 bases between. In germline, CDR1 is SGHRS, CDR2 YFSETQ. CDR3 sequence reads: CASSLELVSYNEQFF. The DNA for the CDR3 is TGCGCCAGCAGCTTGGAACTGGTCTCCTACAATGAGCAGTTCTTC.

CDR3 coding DNA: TGTGCCAGCAGCTCGACAGGGAACTCCTACAATGAGCAGTTCTTC. As protein: CASSSTGNSYNEQFF. This chain links TRBV5-4 with TRBJ2-1; 7 nucleotides line up with TRBD1. Germline CDR1 and CDR2: SGHNT and YYREEE (reference sequence). CDR3 length: 15 residues. The V gene end was trimmed by 3 bases and the J gene end by 0 bases; junction bases not matched to a gene: 3.